Below, 21 T cell receptor beta chains from the same sample are listed, as sequenced in a study of shared clonotypes between healthy human individuals. The data were produced by immunoSEQ multiplex PCR, yet TCRdb's version contains in-frame clones alone and is incomplete. Of about 2.1 million clones in the sample, about 93% were seen once. CD45RO-negative, CCR7-positively selected cells formed the naive CD8 fraction, excluding terminally differentiated effector memory CD45RA+ cells. Source material: naive CD8+ T cells from PBMCs. All receptors come from a man aged 18 to 35 in good health. Some clones in this sample may be carry-over from other donors' samples.

This chain connects TRBV14 to TRBJ2-7, with D possibly matching TRBD1 (6 bases). This CDR3 contains 17 residues. The V gene's germline CDR1 is SGHDN and CDR2 FVKESK. V shed 0 bases and J shed 0 bases, with 15 bases lying between them. DNA of the CDR3: TGTGCCAGCAGCCAAGACCCGGACAGTTCAACCTCCTACGAGCAGTACTTC. This codes for CASSQDPDSSTSYEQYF.

V is TRBV5-1 and J is TRBJ1-2; D is undetermined. The V gene's germline CDR1 is SGHRS and CDR2 YFSETQ. V lost 6 bases and J 4 bases, leaving 10 bases between the germline ends. This CDR3 contains 12 residues. The CDR3 bases are TGCGCCAGCAAGACGTCCGGCTATGGCTACACCTTC. Its protein is CASKTSGYGYTF.

The chain employs TRBV5-6 and TRBJ2-7; D is uncertain. V dropped 1 base and J dropped 1 base, with 15 bases sitting between them. The CDR3 extends over 16 amino acids. Germline V lookup: CDR1 SGHDT, CDR2 YYEEEE. CDR3 loop: CASSLFAQRSSYEQYF. As DNA, the CDR3 is TGTGCCAGCAGCTTGTTCGCACAGCGAAGTTCCTACGAGCAGTACTTC.

The chain carries TRBV28 and TRBJ2-6; D not certain. The V gene lost 1 base and the J gene lost 0 bases, with 7 bases spanning the gap. The CDR3 consists of 16 residues. From germline, CDR1 is MDHEN and CDR2 SYDVKM. CDR3 coding DNA: TGTGCCAGCAGTTTATTCGGCCTCTCTGGGGCCAACGTCCTGACTTTC. It encodes CASSLFGLSGANVLTF.

The chain is built from TRBV15 and TRBJ2-3; 7 positions agree with TRBD2. The CDR3 loop spans 15 amino acids. The V and J ends lost 5 bases and 4 bases, in that order; junction bases with no gene match: 9. From germline, CDR1 is LNHNV and CDR2 YYDKDF (reference sequence). CDR3 sequence (DNA): TGTGCCACCAGCGGCGGCGGGGGTAGGGCAGATACGCAGTATTTT. It codes for CATSGGGGRADTQYF. Full variable domain (missing parts from reference TRBV15 and TRBJ2-3): DAMVIQNPRYQVTQFGKPVTLSCSQTLNHNVMYWYQQKSSQAPKLLFHYYDKDFNNEADTPDNFQSRRPNTSFCFLDIRSPGLGDTAMYLCATSGGGGRADTQYFGPGTRLTVL.

This chain uses TRBV13 with TRBJ2-2; the D call may be TRBD1 or TRBD2 (6 bases each). V was trimmed by 5 bases and J by 7 bases, leaving 20 bases between them. Germline CDR1 and CDR2: PRHDT and FYEKMQ (reference sequence). The CDR3 is 16 residues long. CDR3 sequence: CASSPTLTGAGGELFF. CDR3 in DNA: TGTGCCAGCAGCCCGACCCTCACGGGGGCAGGCGGGGAGCTGTTTTTT. Filled out from reference TRBV13 and TRBJ2-2, the complete variable domain reads AAGVIQSPRHLIKEKRETATLKCYPIPRHDTVYWYQQGPGQDPQFLISFYEKMQSDKGSIPDRFSAQQFSDYHSELNMSSLELGDSALYFCASSPTLTGAGGELFFGEGSRLTVL.

J is TRBJ2-7 and V is TRBV27; 11 nucleotides line up with TRBD2. Per the germline V gene, CDR1 is MNHEY and CDR2 is SMNVEV (reference sequence). The length of the CDR3 is 14 residues. The J segment lost 3 bases and the V segment lost 7 bases, leaving 5 bases of the junction unmatched. In DNA, the CDR3 is TGTGCCAGCACGACTAGCGGGAACAACTACGAGCAGTACTTC. Amino acids: CASTTSGNNYEQYF.

The rearrangement links TRBV9 to TRBJ1-2; no definite D call. V dropped 3 bases and J dropped 6 bases, with 21 bases sitting between them. This CDR3 spans 16 amino acids. CDR1 and CDR2 (germline): SGDLS, YYNGEE. The CDR3 nucleotides are TGTGCCAGCAGCGCTGGCCATGGAGCCGGAGCGGATGGCTACACCTTC. Amino acids: CASSAGHGAGADGYTF.

V usage is TRBV6-4 and J usage is TRBJ1-1; D remains unclear. Per the germline V gene, CDR1 is MRHNA and CDR2 is SNTAGT. The CDR3 is made up of 16 amino acids. V was cut by 1 base and J by 4 bases, with 16 bases left in between. CDR3 region: CASSDYRVGSSTEAFF. CDR3 nucleotide sequence: TGTGCCAGCAGTGACTATAGGGTCGGCAGCAGCACTGAAGCTTTCTTT.

The chain combines TRBV2 with TRBJ2-1, with D hard to call. The CDR3 is made up of 14 amino acids. Trimming cost V 8 bases and J 5 bases, with 16 bases left between them. CDR1 is SNHLY, CDR2 FYNNEI, per germline. As DNA, the CDR3 is TGTGCCAGCCTCCGGAAGGCCCCACACAATGAGCAGTTCTTC. As protein: CASLRKAPHNEQFF. The full variable domain, in which reference TRBV2 and TRBJ2-1 provide the parts outside the CDR3, is EPEVTQTPSHQVTQMGQEVILRCVPISNHLYFYWYRQILGQKVEFLVSFYNNEISEKSEIFDDQFSVERPDGSNFTLKIRSTKLEDSAMYFCASLRKAPHNEQFFGPGTRLTVL.

The genes are TRBV7-2 and TRBJ2-7; 7 bases match TRBD2. This CDR3 spans 16 amino acids. Unmatched junction bases numbered 15, after V lost 5 bases and J lost 5 bases. The germline V gene has CDR1 SGHTA and CDR2 FQGNSA. The CDR3 protein is CASSPPLGGTRDEQYF. The CDR3 region has the DNA TGTGCCAGCAGCCCACCCTTGGGGGGGACTCGCGACGAGCAGTACTTC.

The rearrangement joins TRBV27 to TRBJ2-5; perhaps D is TRBD1 or TRBD2 (6 bases each). This CDR3 has 16 amino acids. V lost 7 bases and J 6 bases, leaving 24 bases between the germline ends. Germline loops: CDR1 MNHEY, CDR2 SMNVEV (reference sequence). CDR3 DNA: TGTGCCAGCACTTATGGTATCGGGGGCAGAGGAAAGACCCAGTACTTC. Its translation is CASTYGIGGRGKTQYF.

The sample holds one count of this clone. The V and J genes are TRBV7-7 and TRBJ2-5; the D is unclear. Germline lookup yields CDR1 SSHAT and CDR2 FNYEAQ (reference sequence). The CDR3 is made up of 13 amino acids. Trimming left V 2 bases short and J 4 bases short, with 8 bases between. CDR3 amino acids: CASSLTTGETQYF. In DNA, the CDR3 is TGTGCCAGCAGCTTAACTACGGGAGAGACCCAGTACTTC.

The chain couples TRBV10-3 to TRBJ2-2, with 8 bases lining up with TRBD2. The V segment lost 0 bases and the J segment 6 bases; nucleotides outside the gene matches: 9. Germline CDR1 and CDR2: ENHRY and SYGVKD. This CDR3 comprises 17 residues. CDR3 sequence reads: CAISESYPAGVSGELFF. The CDR3 nucleotides read TGTGCCATCAGTGAGTCTTATCCAGCGGGAGTTTCCGGGGAGCTGTTTTTT.

The chain joins TRBV2 to TRBJ1-1; D is uncertain. This CDR3 is 13 amino acids long. The V and J ends lost 3 bases and 2 bases respectively, with 7 bases between them. Germline loops: CDR1 SNHLY, CDR2 FYNNEI. The CDR3 nucleotides are TGTGCCAGCAGTGAGTGGACTAACACTGAAGCTTTCTTT. The encoded protein is CASSEWTNTEAFF.

The rearrangement uses TRBV4-3 and TRBJ1-5; TRBD1 agrees at 9 bases. This CDR3 spans 19 amino acids. Germline V gene lookup returns CDR1 LGHNA and CDR2 YSLEER. The V and J ends lost 0 bases and 0 bases, in that order; junction bases with no gene match: 9. The CDR3 here is CASSQEGPEDRGSNQPQHF. DNA for the CDR3: TGCGCCAGCAGCCAAGAGGGGCCCGAGGACAGGGGTAGCAATCAGCCCCAGCATTTT.

The J gene is TRBJ2-7, the V gene TRBV5-5, with TRBD1 matching 7 bases. V was clipped by 4 bases and J by 2 bases; unmatched bases: 9. This CDR3 spans 15 amino acids. Germline CDR1 is SGHKS and CDR2 is YYEKEE (reference sequence). The CDR3 DNA sequence: TGTGCCAGCAGCGTCACCCGACAGGGTCCCTACGAGCAGTACTTC. Amino acid sequence: CASSVTRQGPYEQYF.

The chain has TRBV29-1 and TRBJ2-7, with 10 bases lining up with TRBD1. CDR1 is SQVTM and CDR2 is ANQGSEA in the germline V gene. This CDR3 has 15 amino acids. Trimming removed 6 bases from V and 2 bases from J; junction bases left unmatched: 10. The CDR3 loop reads CSVLTGGLVAYEQYF. Written as DNA, the CDR3 is TGCAGCGTCCTGACAGGGGGCTTGGTTGCCTACGAGCAGTACTTC.

As for this clone: The sample contains more than one DNA sequence encoding this CDR3. The CDR3 DNA follows: TGTGCCAGCAGCTTATCTGGGTACGAGCAGTACTTC. Translation gives CASSLSGYEQYF. The chain is built from TRBV7-9 and TRBJ2-7; D is ambiguous. The V end lost 2 bases, the J end lost 4 bases, and 6 bases lay between the germline ends. Germline V CDR1 and CDR2: SEHNR, FQNEAQ (reference sequence). This CDR3 has 12 residues.

The rearrangement joins TRBV29-1 to TRBJ2-3; TRBD2 aligns across 10 bases. CDR3 length: 18 residues. Germline trimming cut 4 bases from V and 5 bases from J; bases unmatched to any gene: 18. Germline lookup yields CDR1 SQVTM and CDR2 ANQGSEA. This CDR3 reads CSVARVRLAGADGDTQYF. CDR3 nucleotides: TGCAGCGTTGCCAGGGTTCGGCTAGCGGGAGCCGATGGAGATACGCAGTATTTT.

Only one count was recorded for this clone. One junction end disagrees with the germline gene, perhaps due to a read error. V is TRBV30 and J is TRBJ2-5, with TRBD1 as a possible D gene (6 bases). Germline V gives CDR1 GTSNPN, CDR2 SVGIG (reference sequence). The CDR3 runs to 10 residues. The CDR3 DNA follows: TGTGCCTGGAGTTCCGACAGGTTACACTTC. This translates into CAWSSDRLHF.